These 23 T cell receptor beta chains share one sample of origin, sequenced in a study of cytotoxic CD8 clonotypes in ibrutinib-treated CLL (dated by TCRdb to the early 2020s). Receptor amplification or capture employed the immunoSEQ multiplex PCR assay. TCRdb mirrors the immuneACCESS table, restricted to in-frame sequences. Some clones are absent from its copies; in checked studies, under half trace to an unresolved V gene, and the reason for the others is unknown. The sample table shows 200,000 to 250,000 clones, and 70% are seen once. Of the sample, 5.9% falls within the top ten clones. The time point label, read with the paper, signifies: approximately eleven months on ibrutinib. The source was PBMCs, collected after 12 months of ibrutinib treatment. These receptors all stem from a human donor with chronic lymphocytic leukemia.

This clone was observed a handful of times. The germline gene is not matched at one end of the junction; a read error may be the cause. The genes are TRBV7-6 and TRBJ2-1; the D gene is possibly TRBD2 (6 bases). This CDR3 has 14 amino acids. CDR1 is SGHVS and CDR2 is FNYEAQ in the germline V gene. This chain's CDR3 is CASSPGGAYNGQFF. The CDR3 DNA follows: TGTGCCAGCAGCCCAGGCGGGGCCTACAATGGGCAGTTCTTC.

In this sample, this clone turned up a few times. The CDR3 DNA sequence: TGTGCCGAAAATACAGTGAACACTGAAGCTTTCTTT. Residues: CAENTVNTEAFF. The V gene is TRBV28, the J gene TRBJ1-1; D not certain. The length of the CDR3 is 12 residues. Trimming took 11 bases from V and 0 from J, leaving 10 bases between them. Germline V CDR1 and CDR2: MDHEN, SYDVKM. The full variable domain, with the rest looked up from reference TRBV28 and TRBJ1-1, is DVKVTQSSRYLVKRTGEKVFLECVQDMDHENMFWYRQDPGLGLRLIYFSYDVKMKEKGDIPEGYSVSREKKERFSLILESASTNQTSMYLCAENTVNTEAFFGQGTRLTVV.

The chain joins TRBV29-1 to TRBJ2-5; 9 nucleotides align to TRBD2. CDR1 is SQVTM and CDR2 is ANQGSEA in the germline V gene. J gave up 0 bases and V 8 bases, and 4 bases lay outside the gene matches. The CDR3 spans 13 residues. As DNA, the CDR3 is TGCAGCCCTAGACTAGCGGACCAAGAGACCCAGTACTTC. This translates into CSPRLADQETQYF. The full variable domain, in which reference TRBV29-1 and TRBJ2-5 provide the parts outside the CDR3, is SAVISQKPSRDICQRGTSLTIQCQVDSQVTMMFWYRQQPGQSLTLIATANQGSEATYESGFVIDKFPISRPNLTFSTLTVSNMSPEDSSIYLCSPRLADQETQYFGPGTRLLVL.

The gene calls are TRBV27 and TRBJ1-2; D unclear. CDR3 length equals 10 residues. Germline V lookup: CDR1 MNHEY, CDR2 SMNVEV (reference sequence). Trimming removed 6 bases at V and 3 bases at J, with 2 bases between. Written as DNA, the CDR3 is TGTGCCAGCAGGTACTATGGCTACACCTTC. It is translated as CASRYYGYTF.

V usage is TRBV30 and J usage is TRBJ2-3; TRBD2 aligns across 11 bases. Unmatched junction bases numbered 3, after V lost 3 bases and J lost 4 bases. The CDR3 has 14 residues. Per the germline V gene, CDR1 is GTSNPN and CDR2 is SVGIG (reference sequence). CDR3 protein: CAWRKGLAADTQYF. The CDR3 coding sequence is TGTGCCTGGAGGAAGGGACTAGCGGCAGATACGCAGTATTTT.

The V call is TRBV30, the J call TRBJ1-1; D remains ambiguous. CDR3 length: 13 amino acids. CDR1 is GTSNPN, CDR2 SVGIG, per germline (reference sequence). V was clipped by 1 base and J by 6 bases, with 12 bases between them. The CDR3 here is CAWSGPLRAEAFF. The DNA for the CDR3 is TGTGCCTGGAGTGGGCCTTTGAGAGCTGAAGCTTTCTTT. Complete variable domain (other parts from reference TRBV30 and TRBJ1-1): SQTIHQWPATLVQPVGSPLSLECTVEGTSNPNLYWYRQAAGRGLQLLFYSVGIGQISSEVPQNLSASRPQDRQFILSSKKLLLSDSGFYLCAWSGPLRAEAFFGQGTRLTVV.

The V gene is TRBV4-3, the J gene TRBJ2-3, with 8 positions matching TRBD1. The length of the CDR3 is 15 residues. The trim removed 2 bases at V and 4 bases at J, leaving 5 bases unmatched. From germline, CDR1 is LGHNA and CDR2 YSLEER. CDR3 nucleotides: TGCGCCAGCAGCCAAACAGGGGGTCTTGCAGATACGCAGTATTTT. Encoded protein: CASSQTGGLADTQYF.

The J gene is TRBJ1-2, the V gene TRBV6-4; no clear D. CDR1 and CDR2 (germline): MRHNA, SNTAGT. V shed 5 bases and J shed 6 bases, with 16 bases lying between them. The CDR3 totals 14 residues. The CDR3 loop reads CASSPGHLAHGYTF. The CDR3 nucleotides are TGTGCCAGCAGTCCGGGCCACCTCGCTCATGGCTACACCTTC.

The rearrangement links TRBV7-2 to TRBJ1-1, with D possibly TRBD1 on 5 matching bases. Germline assignment: CDR1 SGHTA and CDR2 FQGNSA. Trimming shortened V by 8 bases and J by 0 bases, and 10 bases separated the two germline ends. The CDR3 contains 13 residues. The CDR3 is CASGWGMNTEAFF. The CDR3 DNA reads TGTGCCAGCGGCTGGGGGATGAACACTGAAGCTTTCTTT.

The J gene is TRBJ2-7, the V gene TRBV30; 8 nucleotides match TRBD2. The CDR3 runs 12 residues. V gave up 7 bases and J gave up 3 bases; unmatched junction bases: 5. Germline V gives CDR1 GTSNPN, CDR2 SVGIG (reference sequence). The CDR3 nucleotides read TGTGCCTCCGGGGGGGGCCGCTACGAGCAGTACTTC. This encodes CASGGGRYEQYF.

The genes are TRBV6-6 and TRBJ1-5; TRBD1 agrees at 9 bases. CDR1 and CDR2 from the germline V gene are MNHNY and SVGAGI (reference sequence). V shed 6 bases, J shed 0 bases, and the junction held 6 bases outside the gene matches. The CDR3 covers 16 residues. The CDR3, as DNA: TGTGCCAGCAGCCAGACAGGGGGATATAGCAATCAGCCCCAGCATTTT. Amino acid sequence: CASSQTGGYSNQPQHF.

The genes are TRBV5-1 and TRBJ2-5; D is ambiguous. The CDR3 loop spans 13 amino acids. V was cut by 4 bases and J by 3 bases, with 10 bases left in between. Germline assignment: CDR1 SGHRS and CDR2 YFSETQ. CDR3 nucleotide sequence: TGCGCCAGCAGCCCCCAGGCAGAAGAGACCCAGTACTTC. Amino acid sequence: CASSPQAEETQYF. The full variable domain, its missing parts supplied by reference TRBV5-1 and TRBJ2-5, is KAGVTQTPRYLIKTRGQQVTLSCSPISGHRSVSWYQQTPGQGLQFLFEYFSETQRNKGNFPGRFSGRQFSNSRSEMNVSTLELGDSALYLCASSPQAEETQYFGPGTRLLVL.

A note on this clone: At one of its ends the junction is not consistent with the germline gene, which may arise from a read error. V gene TRBV5-4 combines with J gene TRBJ1-5; no definite D call. This CDR3 has 15 residues. Germline V gene data show CDR1 as SGHNT and CDR2 as YYREEE (reference sequence). The CDR3 DNA reads TGCGCCAGCAGCCAAGGGTACATTAGCAATCAGCCCCAGCATTTT. This gives the protein CASSQGYISNQPQHF.

This clone was seen a few times. V is TRBV7-2 and J is TRBJ2-3, with no clear D. This CDR3 spans 13 amino acids. Trimming shortened V by 5 bases and J by 0 bases, and 6 bases separated the two germline ends. Germline V CDR1 and CDR2: SGHTA, FQGNSA. CDR3 loop: CASSPYSTDTQYF. The CDR3 DNA reads TGTGCCAGCAGCCCTTACAGCACAGATACGCAGTATTTT. Full variable domain (missing parts from reference TRBV7-2 and TRBJ2-3): GAGVSQSPSNKVTEKGKDVELRCDPISGHTALYWYRQSLGQGLEFLIYFQGNSAPDKSGLPSDRFSAERTGGSVSTLTIQRTQQEDSAVYLCASSPYSTDTQYFGPGTRLTVL.

The chain carries TRBV19 and TRBJ2-7, with 8 nucleotides matching TRBD2. This CDR3 spans 14 amino acids. J gave up 3 bases and V 5 bases, and 6 bases lay outside the gene matches. Per the germline V gene, CDR1 is LNHDA and CDR2 is SQIVND (reference sequence). CDR3 in amino acids: CASSPAGRDYEQYF. The CDR3 DNA is TGTGCCAGTAGTCCCGCCGGGAGGGACTACGAGCAGTACTTC.

This chain links TRBV18 with TRBJ2-7, with 12 bases identical to TRBD2. Per germline, CDR1 KGHSH and CDR2 LQKENI. V was clipped by 6 bases and J by 7 bases; unmatched bases: 4. The CDR3 sequence is 13 residues long. The CDR3 reads CASSQGLAGEQYF. CDR3 coding DNA: TGTGCCAGCTCTCAGGGACTAGCGGGTGAGCAGTACTTC.

The chain is built from TRBV6-6 and TRBJ2-7; D not certain. Germline CDR1 MNHNY, CDR2 SVGAGI (reference sequence). The V gene lost 6 bases and the J gene lost 5 bases, with 11 bases spanning the gap. The CDR3 spans 12 residues. The CDR3 DNA follows: TGTGCCAGCAGCCTTCCGGGCCACGAGCAGTACTTC. Residues: CASSLPGHEQYF.

The J gene is TRBJ2-3, the V gene TRBV7-9; 10 bases align to TRBD2. This CDR3 region has 15 residues. Germline-derived CDR1 and CDR2 are SEHNR and FQNEAQ (reference sequence). After removal of 5 bases from V and 2 bases from J, the junction contained 4 bases not matched to a gene. CDR3 sequence: CASSGGLAVTDTQYF. CDR3 DNA sequence: TGTGCCAGCAGCGGCGGACTAGCGGTCACAGATACGCAGTATTTT.

The chain employs TRBV7-6 and TRBJ1-3; D call uncertain. Looked up from germline, CDR1 is SGHVS and CDR2 is FNYEAQ. V was shortened by 5 bases and J by 0 bases, with 14 bases between the two germline ends. The CDR3 has 16 residues. CDR3 nucleotides: TGTGCCAGCAGCGGGCCGGCACAGTACTCTGGAAACACCATATATTTT. Protein product: CASSGPAQYSGNTIYF.

Concerning this clone itself: Germline and junction disagree at one end, which may indicate a read error. V and J are TRBV19 and TRBJ2-7, with 10 positions matching TRBD1. This CDR3 is 15 amino acids long. Germline CDR1 is LNHDA and CDR2 is SQIVND (reference sequence). The CDR3 DNA sequence: TGTGCCAGTAGTCTAGACAGGGGGCAGGCCTACGAGCAGTACTTC. Its translation is CASSLDRGQAYEQYF.

The rearrangement links TRBV9 to TRBJ2-3; D ambiguous. The CDR3 has 16 residues. V was cut by 0 bases and J by 0 bases, with 11 bases left in between. The germline V gene encodes CDR1 SGDLS and CDR2 YYNGEE. The CDR3 DNA sequence: TGTGCCAGCAGCGTAGGAGGTTCCCTTAGCACAGATACGCAGTATTTT. It yields the protein CASSVGGSLSTDTQYF.

V gene TRBV5-1 combines with J gene TRBJ2-3; D is ambiguous. Germline assignment: CDR1 SGHRS and CDR2 YFSETQ. The V end lost 2 bases, the J end lost 0 bases, and 7 bases lay between the germline ends. CDR3 length: 14 residues. CDR3 sequence reads: CASSFAGSTDTQYF. The CDR3 nucleotides read TGCGCCAGCAGCTTCGCTGGTAGCACAGATACGCAGTATTTT.

V usage is TRBV4-3 and J usage is TRBJ1-1; perhaps TRBD1 as D (5 bases). Germline CDR1 is LGHNA and CDR2 is YSLEER. The CDR3 runs 13 residues. Trimming took 0 bases from V and 6 from J, leaving 8 bases between them. CDR3 DNA: TGCGCCAGCAGCCAAGAGGGGGGGTCTGAAGCTTTCTTT. The encoded protein is CASSQEGGSEAFF.